This T cell receptor beta chain was recovered during a study of T cell repertoires in aging, cancer and after chemotherapy. Peripheral blood genomic DNA, not sorted cells or RNA, was the template. J was trimmed by 3 bases and V by 5 bases; bases with no gene match: 3. CDR3 length: 16 residues. Germline CDR1 is SGHAT and CDR2 is FQNNGV. A mixed TRB-A/B primer pool amplified rearranged TRB by multiplex touch-down PCR. TCRdb called the multiplex PCR reads again in MiXCR, with one record for every CDR3 protein. The sample gives roughly 2,000 distinct CDR3 sequences, 24% of which show up once; 8.8% is in the top ten.

The chain recombines TRBV11-2 with TRBJ2-1; TRBD2 agrees at 14 bases. Sequenced sample: blood. This receptor was obtained from a human donor with a solid tumor. The CDR3 region has the DNA TGTGCCAGCAGCCAAGGGACTAGCGGGGGCTACAATGAGCAGTTCTTC. This gives the protein CASSQGTSGGYNEQFF.